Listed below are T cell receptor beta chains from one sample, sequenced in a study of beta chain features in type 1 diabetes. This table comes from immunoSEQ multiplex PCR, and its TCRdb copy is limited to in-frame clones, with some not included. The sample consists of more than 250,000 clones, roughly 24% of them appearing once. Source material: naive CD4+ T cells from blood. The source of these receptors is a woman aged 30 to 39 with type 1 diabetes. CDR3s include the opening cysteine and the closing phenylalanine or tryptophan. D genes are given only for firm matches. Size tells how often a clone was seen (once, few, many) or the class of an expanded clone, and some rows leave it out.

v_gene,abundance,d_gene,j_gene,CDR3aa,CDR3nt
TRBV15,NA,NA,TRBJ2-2,CATRGGNTGELFF,TGTGCCACAAGGGGGGGAAACACCGGGGAGCTGTTTTTT
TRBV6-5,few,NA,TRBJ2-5,CASSYSGSSSETQYF,TGTGCCAGCAGTTACTCAGGGAGTTCCTCAGAGACCCAGTACTTC
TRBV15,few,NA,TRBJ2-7,CATSRGGSSYEQYF,TGTGCCACCAGCAGAGGAGGGAGTTCCTACGAGCAGTACTTC
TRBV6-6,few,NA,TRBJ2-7,CASSKDYSYEQYF,TGTGCCAGCAGCAAGGACTACTCCTACGAGCAGTACTTC
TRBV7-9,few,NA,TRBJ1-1,CASSWGQLNTEAFF,TGTGCCAGCAGCTGGGGGCAACTGAACACTGAAGCTTTCTTT
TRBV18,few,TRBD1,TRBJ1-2,CASSRDREANYGYTF,TGTGCCAGCTCACGGGACAGGGAAGCTAACTATGGCTACACCTTC
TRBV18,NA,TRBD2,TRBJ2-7,CASSPPASGTTYEQYF,TGTGCCAGCTCACCACCCGCTAGCGGGACCACCTACGAGCAGTACTTC
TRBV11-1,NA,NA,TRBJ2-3,CASSFKSWGLSLTDTQYF,TGTGCCAGCAGCTTTAAGAGTTGGGGGCTCTCCCTCACAGATACGCAGTATTTT
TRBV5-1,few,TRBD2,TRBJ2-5,CASSLAMGLAATEAGETQYF,TGCGCCAGCAGCTTGGCAATGGGACTAGCGGCCACAGAAGCGGGAGAGACCCAGTACTTC
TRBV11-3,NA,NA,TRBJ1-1,CASSLTGGFEAFF,TGTGCCAGCAGCTTAACGGGGGGCTTTGAAGCTTTCTTT
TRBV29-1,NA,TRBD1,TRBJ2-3,CSGDRGGTDTQYF,TGCAGCGGGGACAGGGGCGGCACAGATACGCAGTATTTT
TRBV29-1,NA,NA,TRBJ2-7,CSVERQGTYEQYF,TGCAGCGTTGAAAGGCAGGGCACCTACGAGCAGTACTTC
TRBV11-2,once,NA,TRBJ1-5,CASSVTGNSNQPQHF,TGTGCCAGCAGCGTAACAGGGAATAGCAATCAGCCCCAGCATTTT
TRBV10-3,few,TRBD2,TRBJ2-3,CAISESTSGSTDTQYF,TGTGCCATCAGTGAGTCAACTAGCGGGAGCACAGATACGCAGTATTTT
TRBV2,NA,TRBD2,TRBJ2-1,CASSEAVGGEEFF,TGTGCCAGCAGTGAAGCAGTCGGGGGGGAAGAGTTCTTC